These 20 T cell receptor beta chains were sequenced from one sample in a study of blood T cell repertoires in COVID-19. The table came from immunoSEQ multiplex PCR; TCRdb's copy has only in-frame clones and leaves some out. The data show about 190,000 clones, with 90% seen just once and about 0.59% held by the top ten. The sample was peripheral blood. These receptors came from a man between 50 and 59 years old with acute or convalescent COVID-19.

The chain carries TRBV19 and TRBJ2-1, with 7 bases matching TRBD1. With 1 base clipped from V and 8 bases from J, the junction kept 8 bases outside the gene matches. This CDR3 spans 15 amino acids. From germline, CDR1 is LNHDA and CDR2 SQIVND (reference sequence). The CDR3 DNA reads TGTGCCAGTAGTATAGCTTTGACAGGGAGTCATGAGCAGTTCTTC. The encoded protein is CASSIALTGSHEQFF.

The chain joins TRBV18 to TRBJ1-2; TRBD1 matches at 8 bases. There are 13 residues in the CDR3. Looked up from germline, CDR1 is KGHSH and CDR2 is LQKENI. V was pared by 3 bases and J by 6 bases, with 3 bases of the junction left unmatched. The CDR3 DNA follows: TGTGCCAGCTCACCCCTGACAGGGGATGGCTACACCTTC. This codes for CASSPLTGDGYTF.

The chain employs TRBV19 and TRBJ1-3; D not certain. Trimming shortened V by 4 bases and J by 0 bases, and 19 bases separated the two germline ends. This CDR3 is 18 amino acids long. In germline, CDR1 is LNHDA, CDR2 SQIVND (reference sequence). CDR3 DNA sequence: TGTGCCAGTAGTACCCCCTCTTGGTCGACAAACTCTGGAAACACCATATATTTT. It translates to CASSTPSWSTNSGNTIYF.

This chain joins TRBV28 and TRBJ2-7; 10 bases align to TRBD1. The germline gives CDR1 MDHEN, CDR2 SYDVKM. This CDR3 has 13 residues. V lost 10 bases to trimming and J lost 6 bases; unmatched junction nucleotides: 9. The CDR3 is CATRTGGPPEQYF. CDR3 DNA: TGTGCCACCCGGACAGGGGGGCCCCCCGAGCAGTACTTC. Combining the CDR3 with reference TRBV28 and TRBJ2-7 gives the whole variable domain DVKVTQSSRYLVKRTGEKVFLECVQDMDHENMFWYRQDPGLGLRLIYFSYDVKMKEKGDIPEGYSVSREKKERFSLILESASTNQTSMYLCATRTGGPPEQYFGPGTRLTVT.

The chain recombines TRBV5-5 with TRBJ1-2; 9 bases match TRBD1. The CDR3 length is 16 residues. J was trimmed by 8 bases and V by 3 bases; bases with no gene match: 14. Looked up from germline, CDR1 is SGHKS and CDR2 is YYEKEE (reference sequence). For the CDR3, the DNA is TGTGCCAGCAGCTCGGGGGGACAGGGAAACTGGCGAGGCTACACCTTC. Translation: CASSSGGQGNWRGYTF.

This clone was seen just once. The CDR3 protein is CASRIQGTHEQYF. The CDR3 bases are TGTGCCAGCAGAATACAGGGAACCCACGAGCAGTACTTC. The chain has TRBV28 and TRBJ2-7; D is possibly TRBD1 (6 bases). This CDR3 has 13 residues. Per the germline V gene, CDR1 is MDHEN and CDR2 is SYDVKM. Trimming removed 6 bases at V and 5 bases at J, with 14 bases between.

The gene calls are TRBV9 and TRBJ1-3; 9 bases are shared with TRBD1. Germline V gene sequence: CDR1 SGDLS, CDR2 YYNGEE. V trimming: 4 bases; J trimming: 0 bases; junction bases outside the gene matches: 5. This CDR3 region has 16 residues. CDR3 region: CASSTGQGSSGNTIYF. In DNA, the CDR3 is TGTGCCAGCAGCACGGGACAGGGTTCCTCTGGAAACACCATATATTTT. The complete variable domain, with remaining parts taken from reference TRBV9 and TRBJ1-3, reads DSGVTQTPKHLITATGQRVTLRCSPRSGDLSVYWYQQSLDQGLQFLIQYYNGEERAKGNILERFSAQQFPDLHSELNLSSLELGDSALYFCASSTGQGSSGNTIYFGEGSWLTVV.

This clone came up a few times. The genes are TRBV2 and TRBJ1-1; TRBD1 aligns across 10 bases. The trim removed 6 bases at V and 4 bases at J, leaving 8 bases unmatched. This CDR3 is 15 amino acids long. Germline V CDR1 and CDR2: SNHLY, FYNNEI. The CDR3 DNA reads TGTGCCAGCAGCGTGGACAGGGGGACGGGCACTGAAGCTTTCTTT. It codes for CASSVDRGTGTEAFF.

This chain uses TRBV5-5 with TRBJ1-5, with D possibly TRBD1 on 5 matching bases. The germline V gene encodes CDR1 SGHKS and CDR2 YYEKEE (reference sequence). This CDR3 spans 16 amino acids. V shed 4 bases and J shed 4 bases, with 18 bases lying between them. The CDR3 loop reads CASSPVGGAGNQPQHF. The DNA for the CDR3 is TGTGCCAGCAGCCCGGTAGGAGGGGCGGGTAATCAGCCCCAGCATTTT.

The chain has TRBV5-4 and TRBJ1-3; possible D gene TRBD1, 5 bases. Trimming took off 4 bases at V and 4 bases at J, with 15 bases between the two ends. The CDR3 totals 15 residues. From germline, CDR1 is SGHNT and CDR2 YYREEE (reference sequence). CDR3 amino acids: CASSTRGGGGNTIYF. CDR3 coding DNA: TGTGCCAGCAGCACAAGGGGTGGTGGAGGAAACACCATATATTTT.

J is TRBJ1-2 and V is TRBV2, with D tentatively TRBD1 (6 bases). The V and J ends lost 1 base and 9 bases respectively, with 21 bases between them. CDR3 length: 16 amino acids. In germline, CDR1 is SNHLY, CDR2 FYNNEI. The CDR3 bases are TGTGCCAGCAGTGAAGATCGGGGAATGGGGGCGAGAAGCTACACCTTC. It encodes CASSEDRGMGARSYTF.

The chain joins TRBV7-3 to TRBJ2-2; D is possibly TRBD2 (6 bases). This CDR3 is built from 16 residues. The V gene lost 3 bases and the J gene lost 0 bases, with 11 bases spanning the gap. Germline assignment: CDR1 SGHTA and CDR2 FQGTGA. CDR3 sequence reads: CASSFLSGTNTGELFF. In DNA form, the CDR3 reads TGTGCCAGCAGCTTCCTTAGCGGCACGAACACCGGGGAGCTGTTTTTT.

V and J are TRBV9 and TRBJ1-4; 9 nucleotides align to TRBD1. Germline CDR1 and CDR2: SGDLS and YYNGEE. V shed 4 bases, J shed 7 bases, and the junction held 2 bases outside the gene matches. CDR3 length equals 13 residues. DNA for the CDR3: TGTGCCAGCAGCATGACAGGGGGTGAAAAACTGTTTTTT. It specifies CASSMTGGEKLFF.

The V and J genes are TRBV11-1 and TRBJ2-3; TRBD2 aligns across 8 bases. V lost 1 base and J lost 2; bases outside the gene matches: 5. The CDR3 loop spans 16 amino acids. From germline, CDR1 is SGHAT and CDR2 FQDESV (reference sequence). This CDR3 reads CASSLGGGTNTDTQYF. The CDR3 DNA reads as TGTGCCAGCAGCTTAGGCGGGGGGACTAACACAGATACGCAGTATTTT.

The chain links TRBV19 to TRBJ1-2; D unresolved. The CDR3 is made up of 14 amino acids. The germline CDR1 and CDR2 sequences are LNHDA and SQIVND (reference sequence). V shed 5 bases and J shed 7 bases, with 17 bases lying between them. The CDR3 loop is CASSLRAARFGYTF. CDR3 nucleotide sequence: TGTGCCAGTAGTTTGAGGGCAGCCCGCTTTGGCTACACCTTC.

This chain uses TRBV28 with TRBJ2-3, with TRBD1 matching 7 bases. The junction had 8 bases not matched to a gene; V was cut back by 2 bases and J by 6 bases. This CDR3 has 15 amino acids. CDR1 is MDHEN, CDR2 SYDVKM, per germline. CDR3 in amino acids: CASSLVQGTWDTQYF. CDR3 bases: TGTGCCAGCAGTTTAGTACAGGGGACGTGGGATACGCAGTATTTT.

This clone turned up a few times. The chain links TRBV21-1 to TRBJ2-7; the table's TRBD1 call for D was not verified on the DNA. TRBV21-1 is a listed pseudogene. This CDR3 spans 14 amino acids. The CDR3 sequence is CASRDQGARREQYV. The CDR3 nucleotides read TGTGCCAGCAGAGACCAGGGGGCGCGAAGGGAGCAGTACGTC.

This chain links TRBV5-6 with TRBJ2-7, with D unclear. Looked up from germline, CDR1 is SGHDT and CDR2 is YYEEEE. The CDR3 totals 14 residues. Between the trimmed V and J ends, which lost 3 bases and 1 base, there was a span of 11 bases. CDR3 protein: CASSSSLGSYEQYV. CDR3 coding DNA: TGTGCCAGCAGCTCGAGCCTCGGTTCCTACGAGCAGTACGTC.

The chain employs TRBV7-9 and TRBJ2-5; 8 positions match TRBD1. This CDR3 contains 14 residues. V trimming: 4 bases; J trimming: 3 bases; junction bases outside the gene matches: 4. Germline lookup yields CDR1 SEHNR and CDR2 FQNEAQ (reference sequence). The CDR3 nucleotides are TGTGCCAGCAGCTCTCACAGGGGGAAAGAGACCCAGTACTTC. It yields the protein CASSSHRGKETQYF.

V is TRBV5-1 and J is TRBJ1-1, with a weak D call TRBD1 (6 bases). Trimming stripped 0 bases from V and 1 base from J, with 7 bases between. The CDR3 spans 14 residues. The germline V gene encodes CDR1 SGHRS and CDR2 YFSETQ. The CDR3 bases are TGCGCCAGCAGCTTGGTGGGGGCGAACACTGAAGCTTTCTTT. Translating it yields CASSLVGANTEAFF. The whole variable domain, remainder taken from reference TRBV5-1 and TRBJ1-1, is KAGVTQTPRYLIKTRGQQVTLSCSPISGHRSVSWYQQTPGQGLQFLFEYFSETQRNKGNFPGRFSGRQFSNSRSEMNVSTLELGDSALYLCASSLVGANTEAFFGQGTRLTVV.